This TCR beta chain was captured by sequencing in a study of Ad26.COV2.S vaccination and SARS-CoV-2 variants. Whole-study context: Administration of Ad26.COV2.S was intramuscular, either once or twice 56 days apart.

Treatment of the sample: roughly 19 received Ad26.COV2.S at low or high dose, single or two shots; about 5 received placebo; per-sample allocation not given. Sample collection was performed on day 63 after the first vaccine or placebo injection. Aged 18-55 years, donor was enrolled in Boston in the early 2020s. Ad26 vector vaccine expressed Wuhan-strain SARS-CoV-2 spike. The table came from immunoSEQ multiplex PCR; TCRdb's copy has only in-frame clones and leaves some out. The data hold 350,000 to 450,000 clones, with roughly 84% observed a single time. Study-level results: Relative to placebo recipients, vaccine recipients exhibited elevated spike-specific TCR breadth.

The CDR3 runs 14 residues. Germline lookup yields CDR1 SGDLS and CDR2 YYNGEE. Between the trimmed V and J ends, which lost 3 bases and 6 bases, there was a span of 13 bases. On this clone itself: Its antigen is as yet unknown.

This TCR derives from a person aged 18 to 59 who received the Ad26.COV2.S COVID-19 vaccine or a placebo. This rearrangement joins TRBV9 to TRBJ1-5; no reliable D call. This specimen was peripheral blood, taken in a trial of Ad26.COV2.S vaccine versus placebo. The DNA for the CDR3 is TGTGCCAGCAGCGCGGAGTCGGTGCTTCAGCCCCAGCATTTT. Its translation: CASSAESVLQPQHF.